The 20 T cell receptor beta chains listed next were all sequenced from one sample in a study of OX40 agonist ivuxolimab in advanced cancers. Some clones are missing from TCRdb's copy, which holds only in-frame ones; the method was immunoSEQ multiplex PCR. The table shows approximately 80,000 clones, with approximately 91% occurring only once. The input for sequencing was CD4+ or CD8+ T cells sorted from blood, taken in a trial of the OX40 agonist ivuxolimab. The receptor source for this set is an adult with an advanced solid tumor such as melanoma, head and neck, liver or kidney cancer.

This rearrangement joins TRBV28 to TRBJ1-5; 7 bases match TRBD1. Germline CDR1 is MDHEN and CDR2 is SYDVKM. V dropped 6 bases and J dropped 3; count of bases not matched to a gene: 8. This CDR3 spans 15 amino acids. The CDR3 loop reads CASRPPDRFNQPQHF. CDR3 nucleotide sequence: TGTGCCAGCAGACCCCCGGACAGGTTCAATCAGCCCCAGCATTTT.

The chain has TRBV5-8 and TRBJ1-4, with D maybe TRBD1 (5 bases). Trimming removed 4 bases at V and 7 bases at J, with 17 bases between. The CDR3 has 15 residues. Per the germline V gene, CDR1 is SGHTS and CDR2 is YDEGEE. Here the CDR3 DNA reads TGTGCCAGCAGCCACGGACCAGTGGGGGGTGAAAAACTGTTTTTT. Amino acids: CASSHGPVGGEKLFF.

The chain carries TRBV5-4 and TRBJ2-5, with TRBD2 as a possible D gene (7 bases). The V end lost 5 bases, the J end lost 3 bases, and 14 bases lay between the germline ends. The CDR3 runs 14 residues. Germline loops: CDR1 SGHNT, CDR2 YYREEE (reference sequence). The CDR3 reads CASRRRGGEETQYF. The CDR3 nucleotides read TGTGCCAGCAGGAGGAGGGGGGGAGAAGAGACCCAGTACTTC. Filled out from reference TRBV5-4 and TRBJ2-5, the complete variable domain reads ETGVTQSPTHLIKTRGQQVTLRCSSQSGHNTVSWYQQALGQGPQFIFQYYREEENGRGNFPPRFSGLQFPNYSSELNVNALELDDSALYLCASRRRGGEETQYFGPGTRLLVL.

This clone was recorded only once. This chain connects TRBV9 to TRBJ2-7; D tentatively fits TRBD1 or TRBD2 (5 bases each). The CDR3 length is 15 residues. Trimming took 3 bases from V and 2 from J, leaving 15 bases between them. CDR1 and CDR2 (germline): SGDLS, YYNGEE. The CDR3 reads CASSATGTWTYEQYF. The CDR3 region has the DNA TGTGCCAGCAGCGCCACCGGGACCTGGACCTACGAGCAGTACTTC.

The chain employs TRBV28 and TRBJ1-2; 9 bases align to TRBD1. Germline values: CDR1 MDHEN, CDR2 SYDVKM. This CDR3 has 13 amino acids. V lost 4 bases and J lost 9; bases outside the gene matches: 6. The CDR3 nucleotides are TGTGCCAGCAGTTGGGGGACAGGGAGGAGCTACACCTTC. This translates into CASSWGTGRSYTF.

The chain carries TRBV19 and TRBJ1-1, with a tentative D call TRBD1 (5 bases). CDR1 LNHDA and CDR2 SQIVND come from the germline V gene (reference sequence). Trimming left V 7 bases short and J 4 bases short, with 19 bases between. The CDR3 length is 15 residues. CDR3 sequence: CASKIDGRAVTEAFF. CDR3 DNA sequence: TGTGCCAGTAAGATAGACGGCAGGGCGGTCACTGAAGCTTTCTTT.

The chain employs TRBV7-2 and TRBJ2-4, with D perhaps assigned TRBD1 or TRBD2 (6 bases each). The CDR3 runs to 16 residues. Germline values: CDR1 SGHTA, CDR2 FQGNSA. Trimming removed 0 bases at V and 9 bases at J, with 18 bases between. In DNA form, the CDR3 reads TGTGCCAGCAGCTTAGCGGGGGGACACCTCCGAGGCATTCAGTACTTC. This sequence encodes CASSLAGGHLRGIQYF.

The gene calls are TRBV15 and TRBJ1-5; a possible D gene is TRBD1 (6 bases). The CDR3 spans 15 residues. The V gene lost 5 bases and the J gene lost 4 bases, with 15 bases spanning the gap. Per germline, CDR1 LNHNV and CDR2 YYDKDF (reference sequence). The CDR3: CATSSGGTLNQPQHF. The CDR3, as DNA: TGTGCCACCAGCTCAGGCGGGACACTTAATCAGCCCCAGCATTTT.

The chain is built from TRBV5-6 and TRBJ2-5; 14 bases align to TRBD2. This CDR3 region has 15 residues. The germline V gene encodes CDR1 SGHDT and CDR2 YYEEEE. J was trimmed by 5 bases and V by 4 bases; bases with no gene match: 4. The CDR3 DNA sequence: TGTGCCAGCAGCATGACTAGCGGGAGGGGGGAGACCCAGTACTTC. This codes for CASSMTSGRGETQYF.

Only one count was recorded for this clone. The CDR3 region has the DNA TGTGCCAGCACCTACGAGGAGTCGGAAGCTTTCTTT. It specifies CASTYEESEAFF. This rearrangement joins TRBV27 to TRBJ1-1; D is unresolved. Trimming cost V 7 bases and J 8 bases, with 14 bases left between them. Germline lookup yields CDR1 MNHEY and CDR2 SMNVEV (reference sequence). The CDR3 sequence is 12 residues long.

The J gene is TRBJ2-6, the V gene TRBV21-1; the table's TRBD1 call for D was not verified on the DNA. TRBV21-1 is a pseudogene. This CDR3 region has 17 residues. The CDR3 DNA reads as TGTGCCAGCAGAAAGTCCAGGCGCAGATCTGGGGCCAACGTCCTGACTTTC. Encoded protein: CASRKSRRRSGANVLTF.

This chain links TRBV19 with TRBJ1-2; D may be TRBD1 (6 bases). The V gene's germline CDR1 is LNHDA and CDR2 SQIVND (reference sequence). The CDR3 has 14 residues. V lost 7 bases to trimming and J lost 4 bases, with 16 bases between them. DNA for the CDR3: TGTGCCAGTACCGAACAGGGCAGGGGCTATGGCTACACCTTC. Translation: CASTEQGRGYGYTF.

The chain recombines TRBV7-3 with TRBJ2-2; 7 bases are a match to TRBD1. Unmatched junction bases numbered 6, after V lost 6 bases and J lost 2 bases. Germline CDR1 and CDR2: SGHTA and FQGTGA. The CDR3 extends over 15 amino acids. In DNA form, the CDR3 reads TGTGCCAGCAGAGCCGGGGACAGCAACACCGGGGAGCTGTTTTTT. This encodes CASRAGDSNTGELFF.

The chain's CDR3 is CASTDRGRQYGYTF. DNA of the CDR3: TGTGCCAGCACCGACAGGGGGCGCCAATATGGCTACACCTTC. This rearrangement joins TRBV6-5 to TRBJ1-2; 10 bases map to TRBD1. Germline trimming cut 7 bases from V and 5 bases from J; bases unmatched to any gene: 7. From germline, CDR1 is MNHEY and CDR2 SVGAGI. The CDR3 covers 14 residues.

In this sample, this clone turned up a few times. The J gene is TRBJ2-3, the V gene TRBV10-1; a weak D match, TRBD1 (5 bases). V gave up 4 bases and J gave up 0 bases, with 11 bases separating them. The CDR3 has 15 amino acids. Germline lookup yields CDR1 WNHNN and CDR2 SYGVQD (reference sequence). The CDR3 nucleotides read TGCGCCAGCAGTGGGTGGACAACTAGCACAGATACGCAGTATTTT. This sequence encodes CASSGWTTSTDTQYF.

This clone was seen just once. The chain links TRBV2 to TRBJ2-3; 9 positions agree with TRBD2. V lost 4 bases to trimming and J lost 0 bases; unmatched junction nucleotides: 5. Germline V lookup: CDR1 SNHLY, CDR2 FYNNEI. The CDR3 is 16 residues long. The CDR3 region is CASSALAGGSTDTQYF. The CDR3 region has the DNA TGTGCCAGCAGTGCACTAGCGGGTGGGAGCACAGATACGCAGTATTTT. The whole variable domain, remainder taken from reference TRBV2 and TRBJ2-3, is EPEVTQTPSHQVTQMGQEVILRCVPISNHLYFYWYRQILGQKVEFLVSFYNNEISEKSEIFDDQFSVERPDGSNFTLKIRSTKLEDSAMYFCASSALAGGSTDTQYFGPGTRLTVL.

The rearrangement joins TRBV10-3 to TRBJ2-3; no firm D call. Trimming stripped 3 bases from V and 5 bases from J, with 15 bases between. From germline, CDR1 is ENHRY and CDR2 SYGVKD. This CDR3 region has 15 residues. The CDR3 region is CAISDVGTPGDTQYF. CDR3 in DNA: TGTGCCATCAGTGACGTGGGCACCCCGGGAGATACGCAGTATTTT.

The genes are TRBV6-6 and TRBJ1-5; 9 bases are a match to TRBD1. Trimming removed 7 bases from V and 4 bases from J; junction bases left unmatched: 2. The CDR3 runs 13 residues. The germline V gene has CDR1 MNHNY and CDR2 SVGAGI (reference sequence). The CDR3 protein is CASTDRGNQPQHF. In DNA, the CDR3 is TGTGCCAGCACAGACAGGGGGAATCAGCCCCAGCATTTT.

This clone came up a few times. This chain links TRBV11-2 with TRBJ2-1; a weak D match, TRBD1 (6 bases). Trimming left V 4 bases short and J 7 bases short, with 17 bases between. Germline V lookup: CDR1 SGHAT, CDR2 FQNNGV. This CDR3 is 15 amino acids long. As DNA, the CDR3 is TGTGCCAGCAGCTCCCGAGGACAGCTATGGAATGAGCAGTTCTTC. This gives the protein CASSSRGQLWNEQFF.

This chain uses TRBV5-1 with TRBJ2-2; 11 bases line up with TRBD2. Trimming removed 3 bases from V and 7 bases from J; junction bases left unmatched: 11. The CDR3 runs to 17 residues. CDR1 and CDR2 (germline): SGHRS, YFSETQ. The CDR3 coding sequence is TGCGCCAGCAGCTCGGAACTAGCGGGAGTAGTCGTCGGGGAGCTGTTTTTT. Translation gives CASSSELAGVVVGELFF.